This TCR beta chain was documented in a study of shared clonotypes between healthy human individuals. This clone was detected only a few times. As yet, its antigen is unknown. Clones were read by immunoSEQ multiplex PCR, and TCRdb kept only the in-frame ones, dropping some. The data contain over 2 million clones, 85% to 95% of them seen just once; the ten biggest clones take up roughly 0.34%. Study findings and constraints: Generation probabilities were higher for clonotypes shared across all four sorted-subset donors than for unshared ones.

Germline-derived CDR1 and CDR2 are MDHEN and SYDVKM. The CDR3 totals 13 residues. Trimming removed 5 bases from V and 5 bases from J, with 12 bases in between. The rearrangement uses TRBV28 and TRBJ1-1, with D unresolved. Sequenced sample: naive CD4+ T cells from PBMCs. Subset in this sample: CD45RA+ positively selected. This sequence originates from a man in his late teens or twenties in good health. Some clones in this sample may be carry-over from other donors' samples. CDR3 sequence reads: CASSPSPWTEAFF. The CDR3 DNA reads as TGTGCCAGCAGTCCGTCCCCTTGGACTGAAGCTTTCTTT. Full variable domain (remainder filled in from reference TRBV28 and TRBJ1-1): DVKVTQSSRYLVKRTGEKVFLECVQDMDHENMFWYRQDPGLGLRLIYFSYDVKMKEKGDIPEGYSVSREKKERFSLILESASTNQTSMYLCASSPSPWTEAFFGQGTRLTVV.